The clone carrying this T cell receptor beta chain has only a few counts. A much larger clone lies one base from this, so it may be a read error. The data were obtained in a study of breast tumors, draining lymph nodes, adjacent tissues. Via MiXCR, TCRdb re-called the multiplex PCR reads, giving one row per CDR3 protein. The sample lists some 47,000 distinct CDR3 sequences, 42% occurring once. V was clipped by 4 bases and J by 0 bases, with 13 bases between them. Germline CDR1 SGHKS, CDR2 YYEKEE (reference sequence). The CDR3 is 15 residues long. The J gene is TRBJ1-2, the V gene TRBV5-5; possibly TRBD1 for D (5 bases). Sequencing was done on a sample of breast tumor tissue. The TCR comes from a female donor with breast cancer. Some clones in this sample may be carry-over from other donors' samples. In DNA, the CDR3 is TGTGCCAGCAGCCAACTGGACACGCCTAACTATGGCTACACCTTC. Its protein product is CASSQLDTPNYGYTF.